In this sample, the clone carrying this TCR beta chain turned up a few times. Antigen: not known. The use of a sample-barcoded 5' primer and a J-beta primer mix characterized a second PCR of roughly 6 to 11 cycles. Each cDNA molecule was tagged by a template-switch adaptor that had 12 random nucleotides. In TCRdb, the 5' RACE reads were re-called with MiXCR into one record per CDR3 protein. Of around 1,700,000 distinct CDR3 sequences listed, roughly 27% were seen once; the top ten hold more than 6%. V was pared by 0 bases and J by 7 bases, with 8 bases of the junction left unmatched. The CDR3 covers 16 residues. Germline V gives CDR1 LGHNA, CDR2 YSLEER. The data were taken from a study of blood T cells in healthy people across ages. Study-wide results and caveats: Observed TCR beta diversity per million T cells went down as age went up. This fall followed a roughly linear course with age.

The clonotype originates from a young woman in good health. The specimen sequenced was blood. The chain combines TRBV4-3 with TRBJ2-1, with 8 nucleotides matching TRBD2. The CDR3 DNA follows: TGCGCCAGCAGCCAAGATCCCAGCGGGAGTGTAAATGAGCAGTTCTTC. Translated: CASSQDPSGSVNEQFF.